The rows below give T cell receptor beta chains drawn from one sample of a study of T cells in Graves' hyperthyroidism and ophthalmopathy. Via MiXCR, TCRdb re-called the multiplex PCR reads, giving one row per CDR3 protein. Found here are 620,000 or so distinct CDR3 sequences, about 15% of them singletons; the top ten hold about an eighth. Sample: blood. The origin of the receptors is a woman between 45 and 60 years old with Graves' ophthalmopathy. Each CDR3 is given with its conserved first and last residue. A D gene is named only where the DNA matches it firmly. Rows give clone size only sometimes, using once, few, many, or a class for an expanded clone.

J gene	clone size	D gene	V gene	CDR3 DNA	CDR3 protein
TRBJ2-2	many	TRBD2	TRBV6-2/TRBV6-3	TGTGCCAGCAGTTACACCTCGACTAGCGGGAGATTTAACACCGGGGAGCTGTTTTTT	CASSYTSTSGRFNTGELFF
TRBJ2-1	few	.	TRBV27	TGTGCCAGCAGTTTGACGGGGGTGGGCTCCTACAATGAGCAGTTCTTC	CASSLTGVGSYNEQFF
TRBJ1-4	many	.	TRBV7-2	TGTGCCAGCAGCCTAGGGACAAATGAAAAACTGTTTTTT	CASSLGTNEKLFF
TRBJ1-5	.	.	TRBV30	TGTGCCTGGAGTGTGGCCGAAGATCAGCCCCAGCATTTT	CAWSVAEDQPQHF
TRBJ2-1	.	.	TRBV5-6	TGTGCCAGCAGCTCTCCCTGGGGGACAAACAATGAGCAGTTCTTC	CASSSPWGTNNEQFF
TRBJ1-6	.	.	TRBV12-3/TRBV12-4	TGTGCCAGCAGAGAGGATAATTCACCCCTCCACTTT	CASREDNSPLHF
TRBJ1-2	.	.	TRBV30	TGTGCCTGGACGGGGACGTCGACCTATGGCTACACCTTC	CAWTGTSTYGYTF
TRBJ2-5	.	TRBD2	TRBV6-1	TGTGCCAGCAGTGAAGTAGTAGCGGGGGTACAAGAGACCCAGTACTTC	CASSEVVAGVQETQYF
TRBJ1-4	many	TRBD1	TRBV28	TGTGCCAGCAGCCCATCAGGGGGTGTGGGTGAAAAACTGTTTTTT	CASSPSGGVGEKLFF
TRBJ1-5	many	TRBD1	TRBV28	TGTGCCAGCAGTCCTCTCGACAGGGGATACGTTCAGCCCCAGCATTTT	CASSPLDRGYVQPQHF
TRBJ2-7	.	TRBD1	TRBV4-3	TGCGCCAGCAGCCAGGGGGACAGGGACTACGCCGAGCAGTACTTC	CASSQGDRDYAEQYF